This T cell receptor (beta chain) was identified in a study of T-cell memory formation after mild COVID-19. Points from the study as a whole: The authors did not confirm SARS-CoV-2 specificity of second-wave clones peaking day 37.

Concerning this clonotype: The antigen remains undetermined.

Trimming took 7 bases from V and 7 from J, leaving 17 bases between them. CDR3 length: 13 amino acids. Germline-derived CDR1 and CDR2 are GTSNPN and SVGIG (reference sequence). Via MiXCR, TCRdb re-called the 5' RACE reads, giving one row per CDR3 protein. This table holds just over 400,000 distinct CDR3 sequences, 20% to 30% found once. Sequenced input: PBMCs or a T cell subset sorted from them (not recorded which). The chain combines TRBV30 with TRBJ2-1; D unclear. The sequence came from an adult woman who had mild COVID-19 (a few samples of this study predate the infection). Cell type and time point are not known. The CDR3 DNA reads TGTGCCTTAACCTTAGCCCCCGGTAATGAGCAGTTCTTC. Its protein is CALTLAPGNEQFF.